The 21 T cell receptor beta chains in this list originate from one sample, sequenced in a study of T cell responses to AZD1222 COVID-19 vaccine. Generated by immunoSEQ multiplex PCR, the TCRdb table keeps only in-frame clones and is missing some. This table has 100,000 to 150,000 clones, more than 85% appearing once. This specimen was peripheral blood, taken 28 days after the second AZD1222 dose. These receptors all stem from an adult who received the AZD1222 COVID-19 vaccine.

The chain couples TRBV24-1 to TRBJ2-2, with D possibly being TRBD1 (5 bases). V was cut by 7 bases and J by 4 bases, with 9 bases left in between. From germline, CDR1 is KGHDR and CDR2 SFDVKD. The CDR3 totals 13 residues. CDR3 sequence: CATRGHGTGELFF. The CDR3 DNA is TGTGCCACCAGGGGGCATGGCACCGGGGAGCTGTTTTTT.

The V gene is TRBV5-1, the J gene TRBJ1-4; no firm D call. V lost 0 bases, J lost 6 bases, and 9 bases lay in between. Germline V gene lookup returns CDR1 SGHRS and CDR2 YFSETQ. This CDR3 is 14 amino acids long. CDR3 region: CASSLDSTDEKLFF. The DNA for the CDR3 is TGCGCCAGCAGCTTGGACAGTACCGATGAAAAACTGTTTTTT.

V is TRBV6-6 and J is TRBJ2-2, with TRBD2 matching over 7 bases. Looked up from germline, CDR1 is MNHNY and CDR2 is SVGAGI (reference sequence). J lost 0 bases, V lost 1 base, and 2 bases had no gene match. This CDR3 region has 16 residues. CDR3 nucleotide sequence: TGTGCCAGCAGTTACTTCGGGGGGACGAACACCGGGGAGCTGTTTTTT. Translating gives CASSYFGGTNTGELFF.

V is TRBV2 and J is TRBJ2-2; D assignment may be TRBD1 or TRBD2 (5 bases each). CDR1 is SNHLY and CDR2 is FYNNEI in the germline V gene. CDR3 size: 14 residues. With 5 bases removed from V and 5 bases from J, the gap between germline ends came to 12 bases. In nucleotides, the CDR3 is TGTGCCAGCAGTTGGGGGAGTAGGACCGGGGAGCTGTTTTTT. This encodes CASSWGSRTGELFF.

The rearrangement joins TRBV7-9 to TRBJ2-7, with 14 bases identical to TRBD2. The germline gives CDR1 SEHNR, CDR2 FQNEAQ (reference sequence). After removal of 5 bases from V and 2 bases from J, the junction contained 5 bases not matched to a gene. The CDR3 is 16 residues long. The CDR3 region is CASSPGLAGVAYEQYV. The CDR3 DNA is TGTGCCAGCAGCCCGGGACTAGCGGGAGTGGCCTACGAGCAGTACGTC.

The chain joins TRBV7-3 to TRBJ2-1; 7 bases align to TRBD1. CDR1 and CDR2 from the germline V gene are SGHTA and FQGTGA. J gave up 9 bases and V 5 bases, and 10 bases lay outside the gene matches. This CDR3 is built from 14 residues. CDR3 protein: CASSPRGTDSEQFF. CDR3 DNA: TGTGCCAGCAGCCCCAGAGGGACAGATAGTGAGCAGTTCTTC.

The chain combines TRBV15 with TRBJ1-1; 9 bases are a match to TRBD1. With 4 bases clipped from V and 4 bases from J, the junction kept 4 bases outside the gene matches. The CDR3 is 14 residues long. The V gene's germline CDR1 is LNHNV and CDR2 YYDKDF (reference sequence). DNA for the CDR3: TGTGCCACCAGCAAGACAGGGGGGGGCACTGAAGCTTTCTTT. This gives the protein CATSKTGGGTEAFF.

This clone came up once. The J gene is TRBJ2-5, the V gene TRBV7-8; D call uncertain. The CDR3 has 12 residues. CDR1 is SGHVS and CDR2 is FQNEAQ in the germline V gene. V was pared by 5 bases and J by 4 bases, with 8 bases between. This CDR3 reads CASSPTGETQYF. Written as DNA, the CDR3 is TGTGCCAGCAGCCCGACGGGAGAGACCCAGTACTTC.

The chain recombines TRBV18 with TRBJ1-2; D uncertain. CDR1 is KGHSH, CDR2 LQKENI, per germline. V dropped 5 bases and J dropped 4 bases, with 11 bases sitting between them. The CDR3 sequence is 13 residues long. The CDR3 spells CASSEGGSYGYTF. CDR3 coding DNA: TGTGCCAGCTCAGAGGGAGGGAGCTATGGCTACACCTTC.

The chain couples TRBV9 to TRBJ1-5; D is ambiguous. Germline assignment: CDR1 SGDLS and CDR2 YYNGEE. V was trimmed by 0 bases and J by 2 bases, leaving 9 bases between them. This CDR3 has 15 amino acids. The CDR3 region is CASSVGVLGNQPQHF. In DNA, the CDR3 is TGTGCCAGCAGCGTAGGTGTTCTGGGCAATCAGCCCCAGCATTTT.

The J gene is TRBJ1-4, the V gene TRBV10-3; 8 bases fit TRBD1. Per the germline V gene, CDR1 is ENHRY and CDR2 is SYGVKD. With 6 bases clipped from V and 5 bases from J, the junction kept 5 bases outside the gene matches. This CDR3 is built from 14 residues. The CDR3 DNA sequence: TGTGCCATCAGCGACGGACAGGGCAATGAAAAACTGTTTTTT. This gives the protein CAISDGQGNEKLFF.

The chain carries TRBV27 and TRBJ1-1, with unresolved D. This CDR3 contains 13 residues. Per the germline V gene, CDR1 is MNHEY and CDR2 is SMNVEV (reference sequence). V was clipped by 3 bases and J by 1 base, with 6 bases between them. For the CDR3, the DNA is TGTGCCAGCAGTTTTACCCCGAACACTGAAGCTTTCTTT. As protein: CASSFTPNTEAFF.

This rearrangement joins TRBV9 to TRBJ1-3; maybe TRBD1 (6 bases). CDR1 and CDR2 (germline): SGDLS, YYNGEE. CDR3 size: 16 residues. V lost 2 bases, J lost 8 bases, and 20 bases lay in between. The chain's CDR3 is CASSVPRPRQGYTIYF. The CDR3, as DNA: TGTGCCAGCAGCGTCCCCAGACCGCGGCAGGGGTACACCATATATTTT.

The J gene is TRBJ1-1, the V gene TRBV5-1, with a tentative D call TRBD1 (6 bases). Trimming took off 4 bases at V and 3 bases at J, with 16 bases between the two ends. The CDR3 spans 15 residues. CDR1 is SGHRS, CDR2 YFSETQ, per germline. The CDR3, as DNA: TGCGCCAGCAGCAGACGATTAGGGGGTGACACTGAAGCTTTCTTT. It codes for CASSRRLGGDTEAFF.

The rearrangement links TRBV7-9 to TRBJ1-1; D remains ambiguous. Germline-derived CDR1 and CDR2 are SEHNR and FQNEAQ (reference sequence). Deletions cut 7 bases from V and 5 bases from J, with 20 bases between. The CDR3 extends over 15 amino acids. The CDR3 is CASNPGGTQGTEAFF. The CDR3 DNA reads TGTGCCAGCAACCCAGGAGGCACCCAAGGGACTGAAGCTTTCTTT.

This rearrangement joins TRBV6-5 to TRBJ2-7; D call uncertain. The CDR3 length is 11 residues. V lost 10 bases, J lost 5 bases, and 12 bases lay in between. The germline V gene has CDR1 MNHEY and CDR2 SVGAGI. CDR3 region: CATRTGNEQYV. The CDR3 region has the DNA TGTGCCACCCGCACGGGTAACGAGCAGTACGTC.

The sample holds one count of this clone. V usage is TRBV7-4 and J usage is TRBJ1-5; D possibly corresponds to TRBD1 (5 bases). Looked up from germline, CDR1 is SGHVT and CDR2 is SQSDAQ. CDR3 length equals 17 residues. V was trimmed by 5 bases and J by 2 bases, leaving 19 bases between them. CDR3 sequence reads: CASSKKKGLRGNQPQHF. CDR3 DNA sequence: TGTGCCAGCAGCAAAAAAAAAGGGCTCAGGGGCAATCAGCCCCAGCATTTT. Variable domain in full (rest from reference TRBV7-4 and TRBJ1-5): GAGVSQSPRYKVAKRGRDVALRCDSISGHVTLYWYRQTLGQGSEVLTYSQSDAQRDKSGRPSGRFSAERPERSVSTLKIQRTEQGDSAVYLCASSKKKGLRGNQPQHFGDGTRLSIL.

The chain uses TRBV7-3 and TRBJ2-1; D is unresolved. V dropped 5 bases and J dropped 6 bases, with 8 bases sitting between them. The length of the CDR3 is 12 residues. From germline, CDR1 is SGHTA and CDR2 FQGTGA. Here the CDR3 reads CASSLNPNEQFF. Written as DNA, the CDR3 is TGTGCCAGCAGCCTAAACCCCAATGAGCAGTTCTTC.

This clone was seen once. This chain joins TRBV4-3 and TRBJ2-7; 8 positions match TRBD1. V lost 4 bases and J lost 2; bases outside the gene matches: 13. The CDR3 runs 17 residues. Germline loops: CDR1 LGHNA, CDR2 YSLEER. CDR3: CASSPRQGPPYPYEQYV. CDR3 coding DNA: TGCGCCAGCAGCCCCCGACAGGGGCCCCCCTATCCCTACGAGCAGTACGTC.

The chain recombines TRBV11-3 with TRBJ1-1, with TRBD1 matching over 7 bases. Germline values: CDR1 SGHNT, CDR2 YENEEA. Germline trimming cut 5 bases from V and 4 bases from J; bases unmatched to any gene: 7. CDR3 size: 14 residues. In DNA form, the CDR3 reads TGTGCCAGCAGCCTACAGGGGCTTGGCACTGAAGCTTTCTTT. Residues: CASSLQGLGTEAFF.

The J gene is TRBJ1-3, the V gene TRBV4-1; D is possibly TRBD1 (6 bases). The CDR3 sequence is 15 residues long. V was clipped by 4 bases and J by 6 bases, with 16 bases between them. The V gene's germline CDR1 is MGHRA and CDR2 YSYEKL. The CDR3 nucleotides are TGCGCCAGCAGCCTAGTCCAGACAGGAGTAAACACCATATATTTT. Translation gives CASSLVQTGVNTIYF.